This T cell receptor beta chain was recovered during a study of cytomegalovirus exposure and HLA in healthy donors. On this clone: What it recognizes is unknown.

Study-wide points: Researchers reported in a later analysis that common viral pathogens appeared linked to several top clusters. Certain indistinguishable V segments, among them TRBV6-2 and TRBV6-3, were excluded. Cytomegalovirus association was assigned to more than 150 TCR beta chains.

Primers: 60 Vbeta forward and 13 Jbeta reverse. Profiling relied on immunoSEQ multiplex PCR, and the TCRdb table lists in-frame clones only, not all of them. Recorded for this sample: some 75,000 clones. The CDR3 has 13 residues. Germline CDR1 is SGHDT and CDR2 is YYEEEE. Trimming took off 1 base at V and 4 bases at J, with 9 bases between the two ends. The sequencing input was PBMCs. V gene TRBV5-6 combines with J gene TRBJ2-7; a possible D gene is TRBD1 (5 bases). This clonotype was sampled from a boy younger than 18 in good health and CMV-seronegative. The CDR3 reads CASSLMGPYEQYF. In DNA, the CDR3 is TGTGCCAGCAGCTTGATGGGGCCGTACGAGCAGTACTTC.